This T cell receptor beta chain emerged from a study of cytomegalovirus exposure and HLA in healthy donors. Across the whole study: Among the 400 or so donors who were genotyped, 81% fell in the genetic ancestry cluster that is associated with self-reported Caucasian donors.

This clone has more than one count but fewer than ten. Both 60 Vbeta primers and 13 Jbeta primers went into the PCR. Sequencing used immunoSEQ multiplex PCR; TCRdb keeps in-frame clones, though not all of them. The table shows 100,000 to 150,000 clones, with around three quarters occurring only once. The material sequenced was PBMCs. This TCR was recovered from a female donor in good health and CMV-seronegative.

The CDR3 here is CATRQTGVGTEAFF. CDR3 nucleotides: TGTGCCACCAGACAGACAGGGGTTGGCACTGAAGCTTTCTTT. The chain employs TRBV15 and TRBJ1-1; TRBD1 matches at 8 bases. The CDR3 loop spans 14 amino acids. CDR1 is LNHNV and CDR2 is YYDKDF in the germline V gene (reference sequence). With 6 bases clipped from V and 4 bases from J, the junction kept 7 bases outside the gene matches. The full variable domain, rest sourced from reference TRBV15 and TRBJ1-1, is DAMVIQNPRYQVTQFGKPVTLSCSQTLNHNVMYWYQQKSSQAPKLLFHYYDKDFNNEADTPDNFQSRRPNTSFCFLDIRSPGLGDTAMYLCATRQTGVGTEAFFGQGTRLTVV.